These 18 T cell receptor beta chains originate from one sample sequenced in a study of T cell responses to AZD1222 COVID-19 vaccine. Produced via immunoSEQ multiplex PCR; TCRdb's table is partial and in-frame only. The sample includes some 90,000 clones, around nine tenths seen only once; the top ten take 4% to 6%. Sequencing used peripheral blood, obtained on day 0 of MenACWY control vaccination. These receptors came from an adult in good health.

The chain couples TRBV19 to TRBJ2-3; 7 positions match TRBD1. Germline V gene lookup returns CDR1 LNHDA and CDR2 SQIVND (reference sequence). The CDR3 contains 15 residues. V was clipped by 4 bases and J by 1 base; unmatched bases: 5. In DNA form, the CDR3 reads TGTGCCAGTAGTACCCGGGACAGCCGCACAGATACGCAGTATTTT. Translation: CASSTRDSRTDTQYF.

V gene TRBV15 combines with J gene TRBJ1-1; no reliable D call. Germline V gives CDR1 LNHNV, CDR2 YYDKDF (reference sequence). V lost 0 bases to trimming and J lost 0 bases, with 14 bases between them. This CDR3 is built from 17 residues. The CDR3 DNA reads TGTGCCACCAGCAGAGATGGGAGAGGAAGGGTGAACACTGAAGCTTTCTTT. Encoded protein: CATSRDGRGRVNTEAFF.

The chain links TRBV10-3 to TRBJ2-5; 7 positions match TRBD1. The germline V gene has CDR1 ENHRY and CDR2 SYGVKD. The CDR3 extends over 13 amino acids. With V trimmed by 6 bases and J by 4 bases, 5 bases remained unmatched. In nucleotides, the CDR3 is TGTGCCATCAGCGACAGGGAAGGAGAGACCCAGTACTTC. This translates into CAISDREGETQYF.

V gene TRBV27 combines with J gene TRBJ2-7, with 12 bases aligning to TRBD2. V lost 5 bases and J lost 5; bases outside the gene matches: 7. Per the germline V gene, CDR1 is MNHEY and CDR2 is SMNVEV (reference sequence). The CDR3 consists of 15 residues. The CDR3 spells CASSLSLAGGNEQYF. The CDR3 region has the DNA TGTGCCAGCAGTCTCTCACTAGCGGGAGGCAACGAGCAGTACTTC.

V usage is TRBV10-3 and J usage is TRBJ1-5; no clear D gene. Looked up from germline, CDR1 is ENHRY and CDR2 is SYGVKD. V was clipped by 0 bases and J by 7 bases, with 16 bases between them. The CDR3 is 16 residues long. Here the CDR3 reads CAISESISVSVQPQHF. CDR3 DNA sequence: TGTGCCATCAGTGAGTCGATATCCGTTTCAGTCCAGCCCCAGCATTTT.

V is TRBV28 and J is TRBJ1-1; D gene ambiguous. The ends were cut back, 2 bases at V and 1 base at J, with 2 bases in the middle. CDR3 length equals 12 residues. The V gene's germline CDR1 is MDHEN and CDR2 SYDVKM. As DNA, the CDR3 is TGTGCCAGCAGTTTACCGAACACTGAAGCTTTCTTT. Translating gives CASSLPNTEAFF.

This sequence joins TRBV28 and TRBJ1-5; D gene unclear. Germline V lookup: CDR1 MDHEN, CDR2 SYDVKM. The CDR3 is 12 amino acids. The V and J ends lost 1 base and 3 bases respectively, with 1 base between them. CDR3 residues: CASSLYNQPQHF. CDR3 nucleotide sequence: TGTGCCAGCAGTTTATACAATCAGCCCCAGCATTTT.

This sequence joins TRBV7-9 and TRBJ1-2; possible D gene TRBD1, 5 bases. CDR3 length equals 14 residues. Germline CDR1 SEHNR, CDR2 FQNEAQ (reference sequence). Between the trimmed V and J ends, which lost 5 bases and 2 bases, there was a span of 12 bases. Written as DNA, the CDR3 is TGTGCCAGCAGCCCACCGGGGGTGAACTATGGCTACACCTTC. It translates to CASSPPGVNYGYTF.

This rearrangement joins TRBV2 to TRBJ2-7; TRBD1 matches 7 bases. After removal of 6 bases from V and 6 bases from J, the junction contained 2 bases not matched to a gene. Germline lookup yields CDR1 SNHLY and CDR2 FYNNEI. The length of the CDR3 is 11 residues. The CDR3 sequence is CASRAGGEQYF. CDR3 nucleotides: TGTGCCAGCAGGGCAGGGGGCGAGCAGTACTTC. Together with reference TRBV2 and TRBJ2-7, the CDR3 gives the full variable domain: EPEVTQTPSHQVTQMGQEVILRCVPISNHLYFYWYRQILGQKVEFLVSFYNNEISEKSEIFDDQFSVERPDGSNFTLKIRSTKLEDSAMYFCASRAGGEQYFGPGTRLTVT.

This clone was seen a single time. The chain couples TRBV7-9 to TRBJ1-3, with D hard to call. Trimming removed 7 bases from V and 0 bases from J, with 10 bases in between. CDR3 length: 14 residues. From germline, CDR1 is SEHNR and CDR2 FQNEAQ (reference sequence). The CDR3 region has the DNA TGTGCCAGCATCTCACCGGGCTCTGGAAACACCATATATTTT. Translating gives CASISPGSGNTIYF.

J is TRBJ2-3 and V is TRBV11-2; no clear D gene. The CDR3 is made up of 15 amino acids. Per germline, CDR1 SGHAT and CDR2 FQNNGV. Trimming removed 5 bases from V and 2 bases from J, with 14 bases in between. The CDR3 protein is CASSPILGPTDTQYF. The CDR3, as DNA: TGTGCCAGCAGCCCAATTCTGGGCCCCACAGATACGCAGTATTTT.

The V and J genes are TRBV5-1 and TRBJ1-1; tentative D call: TRBD1 (5 bases). This CDR3 has 15 residues. Germline CDR1 and CDR2: SGHRS and YFSETQ. V was trimmed by 4 bases and J by 1 base, leaving 14 bases between them. CDR3 DNA: TGCGCCAGCAGCCCCCTCGGGGGGGGGAACACTGAAGCTTTCTTT. Its protein is CASSPLGGGNTEAFF.

In its sample, this clone was seen once. V usage is TRBV18 and J usage is TRBJ1-4; 10 bases match TRBD1. The CDR3 is 16 residues long. V shed 6 bases, J shed 3 bases, and the junction held 7 bases outside the gene matches. CDR1 KGHSH and CDR2 LQKENI come from the germline V gene. This CDR3 is CASSLTGGAANEKLFF. The CDR3 bases are TGTGCCAGCTCCCTGACAGGGGGCGCGGCTAATGAAAAACTGTTTTTT. Looking up the rest from reference TRBV18 and TRBJ1-4 gives the full variable domain: NAGVMQNPRHLVRRRGQEARLRCSPMKGHSHVYWYRQLPEEGLKFMVYLQKENIIDESGMPKERFSAEFPKEGPSILRIQQVVRGDSAAYFCASSLTGGAANEKLFFGSGTQLSVL.

The J gene is TRBJ1-5, the V gene TRBV6-2 or TRBV6-3; 7 bases fit TRBD1. Germline CDR1 is MNHEY and CDR2 is SVGEGT. Losses at the gene ends were 2 bases for V and 3 bases for J; bases not matched to a gene: 4. The CDR3 is 15 amino acids. CDR3 sequence reads: CASSYPTGDNQPQHF. The CDR3 DNA follows: TGTGCCAGCAGTTACCCTACAGGGGACAATCAGCCCCAGCATTTT.

The V gene is TRBV6-5, the J gene TRBJ2-7; no firm D call. The V gene's germline CDR1 is MNHEY and CDR2 SVGAGI. The CDR3 is made up of 11 amino acids. V was shortened by 0 bases and J by 12 bases, with 9 bases between the two germline ends. The CDR3 DNA sequence: TGTGCCAGCAGTTACTCAGGGCTATGGTACTTC. Amino acid sequence: CASSYSGLWYF.

The chain carries TRBV5-1 and TRBJ2-7, with a tentative D call TRBD1 (6 bases). V was shortened by 4 bases and J by 4 bases, with 21 bases between the two germline ends. The CDR3 runs to 16 residues. Germline V lookup: CDR1 SGHRS, CDR2 YFSETQ. The DNA for the CDR3 is TGCGCCAGCAGCGCGCAGGACAGCCCTTCAAGGTACGAGCAGTACTTC. Its translation is CASSAQDSPSRYEQYF.

The rearrangement joins TRBV28 to TRBJ2-1; D not resolved. Per the germline V gene, CDR1 is MDHEN and CDR2 is SYDVKM. The CDR3 is 13 residues long. The ends were cut back, 5 bases at V and 10 bases at J, with 15 bases in the middle. This chain's CDR3 is CASSNSNLREQFF. The CDR3 nucleotides are TGTGCCAGCAGTAACTCAAACCTGAGGGAGCAGTTCTTC.

The chain has TRBV19 and TRBJ1-5; D is ambiguous. Trimming cost V 8 bases and J 1 base, with 15 bases left between them. Per the germline V gene, CDR1 is LNHDA and CDR2 is SQIVND (reference sequence). CDR3 length equals 15 residues. The CDR3 region has the DNA TGTGCCAGTCGCGCCCGGACGGGCAGCAATCAGCCCCAGCATTTT. This gives the protein CASRARTGSNQPQHF.